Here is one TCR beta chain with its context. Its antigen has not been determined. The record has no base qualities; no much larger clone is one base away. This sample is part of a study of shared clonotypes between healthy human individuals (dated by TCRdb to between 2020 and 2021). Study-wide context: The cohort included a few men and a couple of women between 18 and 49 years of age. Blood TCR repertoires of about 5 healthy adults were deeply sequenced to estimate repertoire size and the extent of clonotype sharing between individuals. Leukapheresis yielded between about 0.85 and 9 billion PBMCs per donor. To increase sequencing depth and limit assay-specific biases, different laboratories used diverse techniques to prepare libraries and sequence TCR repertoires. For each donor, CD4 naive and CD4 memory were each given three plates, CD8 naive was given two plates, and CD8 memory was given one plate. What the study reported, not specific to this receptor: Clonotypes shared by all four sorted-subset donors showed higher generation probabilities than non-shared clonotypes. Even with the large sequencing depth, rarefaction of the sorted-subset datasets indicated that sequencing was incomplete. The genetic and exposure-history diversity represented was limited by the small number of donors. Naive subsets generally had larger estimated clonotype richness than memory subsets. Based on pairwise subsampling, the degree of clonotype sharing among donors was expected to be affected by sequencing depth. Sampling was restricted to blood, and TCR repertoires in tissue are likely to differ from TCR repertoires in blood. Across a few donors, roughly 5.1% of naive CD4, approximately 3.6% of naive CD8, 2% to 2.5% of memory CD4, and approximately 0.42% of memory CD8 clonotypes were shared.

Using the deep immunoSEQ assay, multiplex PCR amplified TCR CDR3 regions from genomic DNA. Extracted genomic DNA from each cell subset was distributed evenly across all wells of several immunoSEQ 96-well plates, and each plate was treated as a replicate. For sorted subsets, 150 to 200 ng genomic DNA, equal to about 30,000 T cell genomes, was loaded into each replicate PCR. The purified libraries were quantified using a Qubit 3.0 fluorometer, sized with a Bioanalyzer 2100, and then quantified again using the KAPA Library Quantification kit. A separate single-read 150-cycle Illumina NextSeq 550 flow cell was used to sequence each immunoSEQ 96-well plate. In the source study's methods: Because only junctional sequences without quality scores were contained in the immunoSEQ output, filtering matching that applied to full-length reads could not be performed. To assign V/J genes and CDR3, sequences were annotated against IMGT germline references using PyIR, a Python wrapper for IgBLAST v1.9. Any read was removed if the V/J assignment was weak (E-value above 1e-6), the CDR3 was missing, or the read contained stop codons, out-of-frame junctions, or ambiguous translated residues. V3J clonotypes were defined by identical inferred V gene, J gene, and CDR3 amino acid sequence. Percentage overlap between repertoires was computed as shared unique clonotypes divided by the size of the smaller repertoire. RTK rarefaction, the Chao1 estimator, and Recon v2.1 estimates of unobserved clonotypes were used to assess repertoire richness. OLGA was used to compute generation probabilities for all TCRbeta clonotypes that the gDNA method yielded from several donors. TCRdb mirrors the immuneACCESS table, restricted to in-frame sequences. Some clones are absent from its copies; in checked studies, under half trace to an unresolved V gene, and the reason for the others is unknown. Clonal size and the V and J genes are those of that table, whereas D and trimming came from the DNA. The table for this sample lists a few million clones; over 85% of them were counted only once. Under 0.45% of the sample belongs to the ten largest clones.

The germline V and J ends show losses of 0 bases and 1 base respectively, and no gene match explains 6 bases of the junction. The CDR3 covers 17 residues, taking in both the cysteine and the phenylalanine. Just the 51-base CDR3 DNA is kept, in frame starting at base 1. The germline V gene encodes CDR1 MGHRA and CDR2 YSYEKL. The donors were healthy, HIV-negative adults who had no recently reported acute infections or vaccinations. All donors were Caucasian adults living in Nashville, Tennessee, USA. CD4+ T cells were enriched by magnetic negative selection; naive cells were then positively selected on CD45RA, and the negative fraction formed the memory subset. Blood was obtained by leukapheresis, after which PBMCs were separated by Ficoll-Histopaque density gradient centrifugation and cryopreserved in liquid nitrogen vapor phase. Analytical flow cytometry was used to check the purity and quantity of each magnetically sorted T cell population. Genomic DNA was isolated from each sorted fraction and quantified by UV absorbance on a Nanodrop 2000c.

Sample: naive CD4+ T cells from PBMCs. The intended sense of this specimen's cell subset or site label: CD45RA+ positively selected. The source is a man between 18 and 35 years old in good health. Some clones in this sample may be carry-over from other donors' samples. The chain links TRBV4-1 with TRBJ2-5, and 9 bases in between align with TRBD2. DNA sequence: TGCGCCAGCAGCCAAGATGGGGTAGCGGGAGCCCAAGAGACCCAGTACTTC. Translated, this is CASSQDGVAGAQETQYF.